Listed here are 27 T cell receptor beta chains from one sample, sequenced in a study of human T cells and chemical hapten exposure (dated by TCRdb to about 2021). This sample's time point label indicates: patch test 3, about 24 weeks after DPC sensitization. The treatment or condition label for this specimen denotes: therapeutic diphenylcyclopropenone sensitization with weekly scalp DPC. The protocol used for the library was RACE. TCRdb records NextSeq 500 as the sequencer. TCRdb reran the public reads through fastp at Q25 and MiXCR, keeping productive beta chains. Rows with one shared CDR3 protein collapse into an entry with the most common genes and DNA. The sample records 95,000 to 150,000 distinct CDR3 sequences, roughly 12% of which are singletons. The top ten clones comprise around 2.2% of the sample. Sequences were derived from whole blood, sampled in connection with sensitization to the hapten diphenylcyclopropenone (DPC). The receptor set was obtained from a woman aged 45-65 years with alopecia areata. Some clones in this sample may be carry-over from other donors' samples.

This clonotype showed up just a few times. This chain connects TRBV12-3 or TRBV12-4 to TRBJ1-1; 7 bases match TRBD1. CDR3 length equals 12 residues. After removal of 8 bases from V and 7 bases from J, the junction contained 7 bases not matched to a gene. CDR3 in amino acids: CASSTGVSEAFF. CDR3 nucleotide sequence: TGTGCCAGCTCCACAGGGGTTAGTGAAGCTTTCTTT.

This clonotype was detected many times. The chain recombines TRBV29-1 with TRBJ2-7; D ambiguous. The V gene's germline CDR1 is SQVTM and CDR2 ANQGSEA. This CDR3 region has 13 residues. V was clipped by 3 bases and J by 7 bases, with 16 bases between them. CDR3 nucleotide sequence: TGCAGCGTTGAGGATAGATCCTACGGGGAGCAGTACTTC. Translated: CSVEDRSYGEQYF.

This clonotype was picked up one time. The chain combines TRBV6-5 with TRBJ1-1, with 7 bases lining up with TRBD1. The CDR3 has 19 amino acids. Germline loops: CDR1 MNHEY, CDR2 SVGAGI. V gave up 6 bases and J gave up 0 bases; unmatched junction bases: 19. CDR3 DNA: TGTGCCAGCAGGAGACAGGGTGGTTGGTCGGGGGCATTGAACACTGAAGCTTTCTTT. Amino acids: CASRRQGGWSGALNTEAFF.

This clonotype was seen at least ten times. V is TRBV6-5 and J is TRBJ1-2; D not certain. Germline CDR1 and CDR2: MNHEY and SVGAGI. Trimming shortened V by 2 bases and J by 6 bases, and 16 bases separated the two germline ends. The length of the CDR3 is 15 residues. CDR3 in amino acids: CASSYVGRAEDGYTF. DNA for the CDR3: TGTGCCAGCAGTTACGTAGGGAGGGCGGAAGATGGCTACACCTTC.

This chain connects TRBV24-1 to TRBJ1-6, with D hard to call. Between the trimmed V and J ends, which lost 6 bases and 6 bases, there was a span of 20 bases. In germline, CDR1 is KGHDR, CDR2 SFDVKD. This CDR3 region has 17 residues. CDR3: CATSYDFLTRSNSPLHF. The CDR3 DNA sequence: TGTGCCACCAGTTACGACTTCTTAACTCGGAGTAATTCACCCCTCCACTTT.

CDR3 region: CSAPNRGRALANIQYF. Written as DNA, the CDR3 is TGCAGTGCCCCAAACCGGGGCAGGGCTCTAGCTAACATTCAGTACTTC. The V call is TRBV20-1, the J call TRBJ2-4, with D perhaps TRBD1 or TRBD2 (5 bases each). CDR3 length: 16 residues. Trimming cost V 6 bases and J 7 bases, with 25 bases left between them. Per the germline V gene, CDR1 is DFQATT and CDR2 is SNEGSKA (reference sequence).

This clonotype was detected a few times. The chain links TRBV18 to TRBJ1-2; D unresolved. The CDR3 is 14 amino acids. V was clipped by 1 base and J by 4 bases, with 10 bases between them. CDR1 is KGHSH, CDR2 LQKENI, per germline. The CDR3 is CASSPQEEVYGYTF. CDR3 DNA sequence: TGTGCCAGCTCACCACAGGAGGAGGTCTATGGCTACACCTTC.

The chain combines TRBV29-1 with TRBJ2-1; TRBD2 agrees at 7 bases. V was clipped by 8 bases and J by 5 bases; unmatched bases: 6. The germline CDR1 and CDR2 sequences are SQVTM and ANQGSEA. CDR3 length: 12 amino acids. The CDR3: CSSQRGDNEQFF. DNA of the CDR3: TGCAGCAGCCAGCGGGGAGACAATGAGCAGTTCTTC.

The sample holds a few counts of this clonotype. V gene TRBV24-1 combines with J gene TRBJ2-2; 10 positions match TRBD2. Germline CDR1 reads KGHDR; CDR2 reads SFDVKD. The ends lost 4 bases at V and 5 bases at J; junction bases unmatched: 6. The CDR3 length is 16 residues. This chain's CDR3 is CATSDPLAGATGELFF. The CDR3 bases are TGTGCCACCAGTGACCCTCTAGCGGGGGCGACCGGGGAGCTGTTTTTT.

The chain employs TRBV7-9 and TRBJ1-1; TRBD1 aligns across 7 bases. Looked up from germline, CDR1 is SEHNR and CDR2 is FQNEAQ (reference sequence). The CDR3 is made up of 13 amino acids. After removal of 7 bases from V and 6 bases from J, the junction contained 8 bases not matched to a gene. This CDR3 is CASTGQVSSEAFF. CDR3 DNA: TGTGCCAGCACCGGACAGGTCAGCTCTGAAGCTTTCTTT.

This clonotype has a count of ten or more. This sequence joins TRBV20-1 and TRBJ2-7; D not certain. The CDR3 length is 11 residues. The germline V gene has CDR1 DFQATT and CDR2 SNEGSKA (reference sequence). The germline V and J ends were trimmed by 0 bases and 6 bases, with 6 bases remaining between them. The CDR3 protein is CSARDAPEQYF. CDR3 nucleotides: TGCAGTGCTAGAGATGCCCCCGAGCAGTACTTC.

This clonotype occurred many times. The gene calls are TRBV29-1 and TRBJ2-7, with D perhaps matching TRBD1 or TRBD2 (5 bases each). V gave up 3 bases and J gave up 2 bases, with 14 bases separating them. This CDR3 region has 14 residues. Per germline, CDR1 SQVTM and CDR2 ANQGSEA. CDR3 in amino acids: CSVDGGRGTYEQYF. In nucleotides, the CDR3 is TGCAGCGTTGATGGGGGTCGAGGCACCTACGAGCAGTACTTC.

V and J are TRBV6-2 or TRBV6-3 and TRBJ2-6, with D unclear. CDR1 and CDR2 (germline): MNHEY, SVGEGT. V was clipped by 6 bases and J by 3 bases, with 9 bases between them. The CDR3 totals 14 residues. CDR3 sequence: CASSLTIGANVLTF. CDR3 DNA sequence: TGTGCCAGCAGCCTTACTATTGGGGCCAACGTCCTGACTTTC.

This clonotype has only a few counts. V and J are TRBV18 and TRBJ1-5, with 10 bases identical to TRBD1. The CDR3 length is 14 residues. Germline CDR1 KGHSH, CDR2 LQKENI. J was trimmed by 6 bases and V by 6 bases; bases with no gene match: 5. This chain's CDR3 is CASSPDRGFQPQHF. The DNA of the CDR3 is TGTGCCAGCTCCCCGGACAGGGGGTTTCAGCCCCAGCATTTT. Full variable domain (outside the CDR3, taken from reference TRBV18 and TRBJ1-5): NAGVMQNPRHLVRRRGQEARLRCSPMKGHSHVYWYRQLPEEGLKFMVYLQKENIIDESGMPKERFSAEFPKEGPSILRIQQVVRGDSAAYFCASSPDRGFQPQHFGDGTRLSIL.

This clonotype occurred a few times. CDR3 loop: CASSLVLGDRGSSGANVLTF. The CDR3 DNA follows: TGTGCCAGCAGTTTAGTCTTAGGGGACAGGGGTTCCTCTGGGGCCAACGTCCTGACTTTC. V is TRBV12-3 or TRBV12-4 and J is TRBJ2-6; 10 nucleotides line up with TRBD1. J lost 0 bases, V lost 1 base, and 9 bases had no gene match. The CDR3 totals 20 residues.

This clonotype has more than one count but fewer than ten. The CDR3 sequence is CASSLDRGGSPLHF. Here the CDR3 DNA reads TGTGCCAGCAGCTTGGACAGGGGGGGATCACCCCTCCACTTT. The chain couples TRBV7-9 to TRBJ1-6; 10 bases are shared with TRBD1. This CDR3 comprises 14 residues. Trimming took 3 bases from V and 10 from J; bases not matched to a gene: 3. From germline, CDR1 is SEHNR and CDR2 FQNEAQ (reference sequence).

This chain connects TRBV29-1 to TRBJ1-1; D is uncertain. Looked up from germline, CDR1 is SQVTM and CDR2 is ANQGSEA. CDR3 length: 11 residues. The chain's CDR3 is CSRGGGTEAFF. In nucleotides, the CDR3 is TGCAGTCGTGGTGGCGGCACTGAAGCTTTCTTT.

The genes are TRBV28 and TRBJ2-7; TRBD1 agrees at 9 bases. Germline V gene sequence: CDR1 MDHEN, CDR2 SYDVKM. The CDR3 has 15 amino acids. With V trimmed by 8 bases and J by 3 bases, 11 bases remained unmatched. DNA for the CDR3: TGTGCCAGCTCCTCTTACCGGGACAGGGACTACGAGCAGTACTTC. This gives the protein CASSSYRDRDYEQYF.

This clonotype turned up a few times. V usage is TRBV12-3 or TRBV12-4 and J usage is TRBJ1-1, with D possibly being TRBD1 (5 bases). This CDR3 contains 13 residues. The V gene lost 5 bases and the J gene lost 6 bases, with 13 bases spanning the gap. This CDR3 reads CASSGGPAPEAFF. The CDR3 DNA follows: TGTGCCAGCAGTGGGGGACCGGCCCCTGAAGCTTTCTTT.

Only a few counts were recorded for this clonotype. CDR3 DNA sequence: TGCAGCGTCGCGGGGGGGGCGGACGAGCAGTACTTC. This encodes CSVAGGADEQYF. This rearrangement joins TRBV29-1 to TRBJ2-7, with 9 nucleotides matching TRBD2. The CDR3 extends over 12 amino acids. Trimming cost V 6 bases and J 5 bases; bases outside gene matches: 5. Germline CDR1 is SQVTM and CDR2 is ANQGSEA.

The gene calls are TRBV12-5 and TRBJ1-2; D may be TRBD1 (6 bases). The germline gives CDR1 LGHNT, CDR2 FRNRAP. The CDR3 is 16 residues long. Trimming shortened V by 0 bases and J by 4 bases, and 15 bases separated the two germline ends. CDR3 sequence reads: CASGLVTGKGLYGYTF. The CDR3 nucleotides are TGTGCTAGTGGTTTGGTAACAGGGAAGGGTCTCTATGGCTACACCTTC.

The gene calls are TRBV3-1 and TRBJ1-5, with 7 bases aligning to TRBD1. This CDR3 comprises 16 residues. Trimming at V came to 0 bases and at J to 3 bases, leaving 5 bases not matched to a gene. Germline CDR1 and CDR2: LGHDT and YNNKEL (reference sequence). This CDR3 is CASSQDRDSLNQPQHF. The CDR3 DNA is TGTGCCAGCAGCCAAGATAGGGACAGCCTCAATCAGCCCCAGCATTTT.

The CDR3 DNA reads as TGTGCCAGCAGCTCCCGAGCGGGGGCAAGCACAGATACGCAGTATTTT. This sequence encodes CASSSRAGASTDTQYF. This rearrangement joins TRBV11-2 to TRBJ2-3; 8 bases agree with TRBD2. V trimming: 4 bases; J trimming: 0 bases; junction bases outside the gene matches: 6. Germline loops: CDR1 SGHAT, CDR2 FQNNGV. The CDR3 is 16 amino acids. Together with reference TRBV11-2 and TRBJ2-3, the CDR3 gives the full variable domain: EAGVAQSPRYKIIEKRQSVAFWCNPISGHATLYWYQQILGQGPKLLIQFQNNGVVDDSQLPKDRFSAERLKGVDSTLKIQPAKLEDSAVYLCASSSRAGASTDTQYFGPGTRLTVL.

Only a few counts were recorded for this clonotype. This chain links TRBV2 with TRBJ1-5; 10 bases agree with TRBD1. This CDR3 comprises 15 residues. V lost 6 bases and J lost 6; bases outside the gene matches: 8. Looked up from germline, CDR1 is SNHLY and CDR2 is FYNNEI. Here the CDR3 reads CASRVDRGRAQPQHF. The CDR3 bases are TGTGCCAGCAGGGTTGACAGGGGGCGGGCTCAGCCCCAGCATTTT.

This clonotype was picked up many times. The rearrangement links TRBV7-2 to TRBJ2-7; D gene uncertain. This CDR3 spans 12 amino acids. V was clipped by 1 base and J by 7 bases, with 8 bases between them. CDR1 is SGHTA, CDR2 FQGNSA, per germline. The CDR3 is CASSLGVQEQYF. The DNA for the CDR3 is TGTGCCAGCAGCTTAGGGGTCCAAGAGCAGTACTTC.

This clonotype turned up a few times. The rearrangement joins TRBV29-1 to TRBJ1-1; D not certain. The V end was cut by 8 bases, the J end by 1 base, with 8 bases between. The CDR3 is 11 amino acids. Germline assignment: CDR1 SQVTM and CDR2 ANQGSEA. The CDR3 DNA is TGCAGCCTGCAGGAGAACACTGAAGCTTTCTTT. Translating gives CSLQENTEAFF.

This chain connects TRBV12-3 or TRBV12-4 to TRBJ2-2; the D is unclear. V was pared by 0 bases and J by 4 bases, with 9 bases between. The CDR3 extends over 15 amino acids. The chain's CDR3 is CASSLASGSTGELFF. CDR3 nucleotides: TGTGCCAGCAGTTTAGCTTCCGGGTCCACCGGGGAGCTGTTTTTT.